The 14 T cell receptor beta chains in this list originate from one sample, sequenced in a study of Ad26.COV2.S vaccination and SARS-CoV-2 variants. Treatment specified: roughly 20 received Ad26.COV2.S at low or high dose, single or two shots; 5 received placebo; per-sample allocation not given. Samples were taken on day 63 after the first vaccine or placebo injection. TCRdb's copy holds only in-frame clones and misses some; the assay was immunoSEQ multiplex PCR. The sample has 350,000 to 400,000 clones, 75% to 90% seen once. The specimen was peripheral blood, collected in a trial of Ad26.COV2.S vaccine versus placebo. The source of these receptors is a person between 18 and 65 years old who received the Ad26.COV2.S COVID-19 vaccine or a placebo.

V usage is TRBV4-1 and J usage is TRBJ2-3; 11 bases fit TRBD1. This CDR3 region has 17 residues. Germline V CDR1 and CDR2: MGHRA, YSYEKL. Trimming removed 3 bases from V and 3 bases from J; junction bases left unmatched: 8. CDR3 coding DNA: TGCGCCAGCAGCCACACCGGGACAGGGGGGGCGACAGATACGCAGTATTTT. This encodes CASSHTGTGGATDTQYF.

This clone was picked up one time. This chain connects TRBV6-6 to TRBJ2-2, with a tentative D call TRBD1 (5 bases). The CDR3 length is 15 residues. CDR1 is MNHNY and CDR2 is SVGAGI in the germline V gene (reference sequence). V shed 6 bases and J shed 0 bases, with 11 bases lying between them. The CDR3 reads CASRRDSTNTGELFF. The CDR3 DNA follows: TGTGCCAGCAGAAGAGACAGTACGAACACCGGGGAGCTGTTTTTT.

This rearrangement joins TRBV6-5 to TRBJ1-1; weak D call: TRBD1 (5 bases). The CDR3 contains 13 residues. Between the trimmed V and J ends, which lost 8 bases and 2 bases, there was a span of 12 bases. Germline V gives CDR1 MNHEY, CDR2 SVGAGI. The CDR3 nucleotides read TGTGCCAGCGAACAGGACCGTAACACTGAAGCTTTCTTT. Translating it yields CASEQDRNTEAFF.

The J gene is TRBJ1-2, the V gene TRBV3-1 (or the pseudogene TRBV3-2); D is undetermined. This CDR3 has 16 amino acids. V gave up 1 base and J gave up 0 bases, with 12 bases separating them. Germline CDR1 and CDR2: LGHDT and YNNKEL (reference sequence). The CDR3 sequence is CASSQAPGQTNYGYTF. The CDR3 DNA follows: TGTGCCAGCAGCCAAGCTCCCGGGCAAACTAACTATGGCTACACCTTC.

CDR3 loop: CALSGGASGELFF. CDR3 DNA sequence: TGTGCCTTGAGCGGGGGGGCCTCCGGGGAGCTGTTTTTT. The chain couples TRBV30 to TRBJ2-2; 10 nucleotides align to TRBD2. V lost 7 bases and J lost 6; bases outside the gene matches: 5. This CDR3 is 13 amino acids long. The V gene's germline CDR1 is GTSNPN and CDR2 SVGIG (reference sequence).

This clone was seen just once. The V gene is TRBV2, the J gene TRBJ1-2, with 10 bases identical to TRBD1. Germline V gene data show CDR1 as SNHLY and CDR2 as FYNNEI. This CDR3 spans 16 amino acids. Unmatched junction bases numbered 8, after V lost 2 bases and J lost 5 bases. The CDR3: CASSESGQGGVYGYTF. The CDR3 DNA reads as TGTGCCAGCAGTGAAAGTGGACAGGGGGGGGTTTATGGCTACACCTTC.

The chain joins TRBV5-1 to TRBJ1-1; no clear D. V lost 3 bases and J 0 bases, leaving 9 bases between the germline ends. This CDR3 has 14 residues. CDR1 is SGHRS and CDR2 is YFSETQ in the germline V gene. In nucleotides, the CDR3 is TGCGCCAGCAGCTATGCCGGGATGAACACTGAAGCTTTCTTT. The encoded protein is CASSYAGMNTEAFF.

This sequence joins TRBV4-3 and TRBJ2-7; D is unresolved. V was shortened by 3 bases and J by 2 bases, with 11 bases between the two germline ends. Germline CDR1 reads LGHNA; CDR2 reads YSLEER. This CDR3 spans 14 amino acids. CDR3 protein: CASSQDREAYEQYF. For the CDR3, the DNA is TGCGCCAGCAGCCAGGACCGCGAAGCCTACGAGCAGTACTTC.

A word on this clone: Other nucleotide sequences from this sample produce the same CDR3. The V call is TRBV18, the J call TRBJ1-2; D might be TRBD1 (5 bases). Trimming removed 2 bases from V and 4 bases from J, with 8 bases in between. The CDR3 consists of 13 residues. CDR1 is KGHSH, CDR2 LQKENI, per germline. The CDR3 spells CASSPIDSYGYTF. CDR3 DNA: TGTGCCAGCTCACCAATCGACAGCTATGGCTACACCTTC.

The genes are TRBV4-3 and TRBJ1-2; D might be TRBD1 (5 bases). Germline V lookup: CDR1 LGHNA, CDR2 YSLEER. V dropped 0 bases and J dropped 2 bases, with 16 bases sitting between them. There are 17 residues in the CDR3. In nucleotides, the CDR3 is TGCGCCAGCAGCCAAGATCCCTTACAGGAGGGAAACTATGGCTACACCTTC. Translated: CASSQDPLQEGNYGYTF.

V is TRBV10-1 and J is TRBJ2-2; TRBD1 is a possible D gene (5 bases). Germline V gives CDR1 WNHNN, CDR2 SYGVQD (reference sequence). This CDR3 is built from 14 residues. V lost 5 bases and J 4 bases, leaving 11 bases between the germline ends. The CDR3 here is CASSRIGVTGELFF. The CDR3 bases are TGCGCCAGCAGTCGAATAGGGGTCACCGGGGAGCTGTTTTTT.

This chain links TRBV11-2 with TRBJ2-5; D is perhaps TRBD2 (5 bases). The CDR3 sequence is 13 residues long. V was cut by 4 bases and J by 6 bases, with 12 bases left in between. Germline CDR1 and CDR2: SGHAT and FQNNGV. The CDR3, as DNA: TGTGCCAGCAGCTCCCTAGCTACAAAGACCCAGTACTTC. The encoded protein is CASSSLATKTQYF.

The V and J genes are TRBV15 and TRBJ2-5, with D maybe TRBD1 (5 bases). The V end was cut by 8 bases, the J end by 3 bases, with 13 bases between. In germline, CDR1 is LNHNV, CDR2 YYDKDF (reference sequence). The CDR3 has 13 amino acids. Here the CDR3 DNA reads TGTGCCACCGCCCCTCGCAGGGAAGAGACCCAGTACTTC. Translation: CATAPRREETQYF.

CDR3 region: CASSFQDSPLHF. In DNA form, the CDR3 reads TGTGCCAGCAGCTTTCAGGATTCACCCCTCCACTTT. The genes are TRBV7-2 and TRBJ1-6; D gene unclear. From germline, CDR1 is SGHTA and CDR2 FQGNSA. The CDR3 loop spans 12 amino acids. The germline V and J ends were trimmed by 3 bases and 8 bases, with 5 bases remaining between them.